This T cell receptor (beta chain) was sequenced for a study of cytotoxic CD8 clonotypes in ibrutinib-treated CLL. Study overall: Of a cohort that held ten to twelve relapsed/refractory and around 14 treatment-naive patients, roughly 18 were IGHV unmutated. Samples averaged about 260,000 productive templates and approximately 100,000 productive rearrangements.

Genomic DNA (around 2 micrograms) was obtained from cryopreserved PBMCs for construction of TCR beta libraries. Findings and limits, study-wide: Sustained-remission and progressing patients diverged in sampling times.

J was trimmed by 3 bases and V by 0 bases; bases with no gene match: 7. The length of the CDR3 is 16 residues. The germline V gene has CDR1 SGDLS and CDR2 YYNGEE. Sequenced by immunoSEQ multiplex PCR; TCRdb stores in-frame clones only, minus some. The sample has fewer than 50,000 clones; about 69% are singletons. To note about this clone: Its antigen is not known.

The sequence was collected from a human donor with chronic lymphocytic leukemia. This chain joins TRBV9 and TRBJ2-7; TRBD1 aligns across 9 bases. Source: PBMCs, taken after 24 months of ibrutinib treatment. The DNA of the CDR3 is TGTGCCAGCAGCGTAGACACGTGGACAGGGGTCTACGAGCAGTACTTC. It specifies CASSVDTWTGVYEQYF.